These T cell receptor beta chains were read from a single sample in a study of blood T cells in healthy people across ages. TCRdb itself ran the 5' RACE reads through MiXCR, one entry per CDR3 protein. The sample holds around 780,000 distinct CDR3 sequences, approximately 60% seen once. The sequenced material came from blood. All receptors come from a man aged 40-49 years in good health. The CDR3 runs from the conserved cysteine through the conserved F or W.

v_gene: TRBV6-1; j_gene: TRBJ1-4; CDR3aa: CATKDRGGKLFF
v_gene: TRBV5-5; j_gene: TRBJ2-5; CDR3aa: CASSKVVAGTQETQYF
v_gene: TRBV4-1; j_gene: TRBJ2-1; CDR3aa: CASSHEVTSANEQFF
v_gene: TRBV29-1; j_gene: TRBJ2-1; CDR3aa: CSVGTLAGGGEQFF
v_gene: TRBV20-1; j_gene: TRBJ1-6; CDR3aa: CSARDPGKLYSPLHF
v_gene: TRBV20-1; j_gene: TRBJ2-3; CDR3aa: CSATVPLLAGKYTDTQYF
v_gene: TRBV7-3; j_gene: TRBJ1-6; CDR3aa: CASKLGTDNSPLHF
v_gene: TRBV6-5; j_gene: TRBJ2-7; CDR3aa: CASSPGGGPNEQYF
v_gene: TRBV27; j_gene: TRBJ2-1; CDR3aa: CASSPSLAPTSYNEQFF
v_gene: TRBV20-1; j_gene: TRBJ2-5; CDR3aa: CSARAETQYF
v_gene: TRBV14; j_gene: TRBJ2-3; CDR3aa: CASSQNILDTQYF
v_gene: TRBV27; j_gene: TRBJ2-1; CDR3aa: CASGTGTGRQFF
v_gene: TRBV7-2; j_gene: TRBJ1-6; CDR3aa: CASSLTVSPLHF
v_gene: TRBV28; j_gene: TRBJ2-5; CDR3aa: CASSLYQGEVETQYF
v_gene: TRBV7-2; j_gene: TRBJ2-3; CDR3aa: CASSLGTGRGTDTQYF
v_gene: TRBV7-9; j_gene: TRBJ2-3; CDR3aa: CASSLILGGGTQYF
v_gene: TRBV3-1; j_gene: TRBJ2-3; CDR3aa: CASSQGSGSVPDTQYF
v_gene: TRBV11-3; j_gene: TRBJ2-1; CDR3aa: CASSLVLQPRVWGSTYNEQFF
v_gene: TRBV29-1; j_gene: TRBJ2-7; CDR3aa: CSAAQGDYEQYF
v_gene: TRBV20-1; j_gene: TRBJ2-7; CDR3aa: CSARDLNGGPYEQYF
v_gene: TRBV27; j_gene: TRBJ1-6; CDR3aa: CASKAQVNSPLHF
v_gene: TRBV12-3/TRBV12-4; j_gene: TRBJ1-2; CDR3aa: CASRRNRGRGYTF
v_gene: TRBV5-1; j_gene: TRBJ2-3; CDR3aa: CASSLTGRGSDTDTQYF
v_gene: TRBV11-2; j_gene: TRBJ2-5; CDR3aa: CASSWTGERAQYF
v_gene: TRBV2; j_gene: TRBJ2-5; CDR3aa: CASSEAVAGETQYF
v_gene: TRBV2; j_gene: TRBJ2-3; CDR3aa: CASSRGGDTQYF
v_gene: TRBV28; j_gene: TRBJ2-6; CDR3aa: CASSTGGANVLTF
v_gene: TRBV25-1; j_gene: TRBJ1-2; CDR3aa: CASSGEDGNSGYGYTF
v_gene: TRBV7-2; j_gene: TRBJ2-1; CDR3aa: CASSRAGVWNEQFF
v_gene: TRBV6-6; j_gene: TRBJ2-3; CDR3aa: CALQGAEGTDTQYF
v_gene: TRBV27; j_gene: TRBJ2-1; CDR3aa: CASSFPGQSYNEQFF
v_gene: TRBV3-1; j_gene: TRBJ2-6; CDR3aa: CASSQGERGAPGANVLTF
v_gene: TRBV18; j_gene: TRBJ2-5; CDR3aa: CASSPGTGGMETQYF
v_gene: TRBV7-9; j_gene: TRBJ1-1; CDR3aa: CASSSFLMGGGPNTEAFF
v_gene: TRBV4-3; j_gene: TRBJ2-1; CDR3aa: CASSLGTSGSYNEQFF
v_gene: TRBV9; j_gene: TRBJ2-7; CDR3aa: CASSVGASPYEQYF
v_gene: TRBV15; j_gene: TRBJ2-1; CDR3aa: CATRPAAYNEQFF
v_gene: TRBV3-1; j_gene: TRBJ2-7; CDR3aa: CASSQVVQGPYEQYF
v_gene: TRBV7-2; j_gene: TRBJ1-5; CDR3aa: CASSLGESNQPQHF
v_gene: TRBV20-1; j_gene: TRBJ2-7; CDR3aa: CSARELAGTHEQYF
v_gene: TRBV4-3; j_gene: TRBJ2-5; CDR3aa: CASSHVTGSGETQYF
v_gene: TRBV7-9; j_gene: TRBJ1-1; CDR3aa: CASSSSGGFDTEAFF
v_gene: TRBV29-1; j_gene: TRBJ2-3; CDR3aa: CSVDRQITDTQYF
v_gene: TRBV7-2; j_gene: TRBJ2-7; CDR3aa: CASSPRTGYYEQYF
v_gene: TRBV5-1; j_gene: TRBJ2-5; CDR3aa: CASAQTSGRSQETQYF
v_gene: TRBV15; j_gene: TRBJ1-2; CDR3aa: CATSRTGTGYGYTF
v_gene: TRBV7-9; j_gene: TRBJ2-5; CDR3aa: CASSLDRGTETQYF
v_gene: TRBV3-1; j_gene: TRBJ2-1; CDR3aa: CASSQERGGLGDEQFF
v_gene: TRBV7-2; j_gene: TRBJ2-7; CDR3aa: CASSLGLAGGQRTSSYEQYF
v_gene: TRBV12-3/TRBV12-4; j_gene: TRBJ1-6; CDR3aa: CASTDRGNSPLHF
v_gene: TRBV9; j_gene: TRBJ1-2; CDR3aa: CASKGLYYGYTF
v_gene: TRBV12-5; j_gene: TRBJ1-2; CDR3aa: CASGTTKDRVEGYTF